This T cell receptor beta chain was obtained from a study of blood T cells in healthy people across ages. Per the germline V gene, CDR1 is DFQATT and CDR2 is SNEGSKA (reference sequence). Germline trimming cut 2 bases from V and 2 bases from J; bases unmatched to any gene: 10. The CDR3 is made up of 18 amino acids. PCR was performed a second time for about 7 to 12 cycles using a sample-barcoded 5' primer and a J-beta primer mix. TCRdb re-called the 5' RACE reads through MiXCR, storing one row per CDR3 protein. In the table there are some 850,000 distinct CDR3 sequences, around a quarter of which are singletons. These data also formed part of another study, on T cells of mothers and their children. As that report states: Extraction yielded RNA that went, in full, into cDNA synthesis at around 1.5 ug per 15 ul.

This sequence was found in a boy younger than 18 in good health. The chain couples TRBV20-1 to TRBJ2-5; TRBD2 agrees at 14 bases. The sequenced sample was blood. CDR3 sequence: CSARRPGLAGASQETQYF. For the CDR3, the DNA is TGCAGTGCTAGACGTCCGGGACTAGCGGGGGCTTCGCAAGAGACCCAGTACTTC.